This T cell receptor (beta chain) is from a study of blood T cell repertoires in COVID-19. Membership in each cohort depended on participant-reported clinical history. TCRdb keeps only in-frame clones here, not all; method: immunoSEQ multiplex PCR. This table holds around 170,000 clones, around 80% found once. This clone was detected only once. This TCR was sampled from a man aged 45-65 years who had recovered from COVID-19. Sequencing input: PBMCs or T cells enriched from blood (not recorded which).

The CDR3 coding sequence is TGTGCCAGCAGTGACGGACAGGGTAGCTATGGCTACACCTTC. This codes for CASSDGQGSYGYTF. The rearrangement links TRBV6-1 to TRBJ1-2, with 8 positions matching TRBD1. V lost 3 bases, J lost 4 bases, and 4 bases stayed unmatched. Looked up from germline, CDR1 is MNHNS and CDR2 is SASEGT. This CDR3 has 14 amino acids.